One sample yielded the 26 T cell receptor beta chains listed below, sequenced in a study of T cells in Graves' hyperthyroidism and ophthalmopathy. Amplification of TCR beta CDR3 regions was performed using RNA transcripts as template. First-round RT-PCR targeting the TCR CDR3 was performed with the HTBI primer set. From the multiplex PCR reads, TCRdb called clonotypes with MiXCR, one entry per CDR3 protein. This sample has around 35,000 distinct CDR3 sequences, with 52% found just once. The sequencing input was blood. The receptor set was obtained from a man aged 40-50 years with Graves' ophthalmopathy.

This clonotype was detected ten times or more. The chain uses TRBV6-5 and TRBJ2-4; 11 nucleotides match TRBD1. This CDR3 comprises 15 residues. Losses at the gene ends were 6 bases for V and 6 bases for J; bases not matched to a gene: 7. Germline values: CDR1 MNHEY, CDR2 SVGAGI. CDR3 DNA sequence: TGTGCCAGCAGCGGACGGACAGGGGGCACAAACATTCAGTACTTC. Translated: CASSGRTGGTNIQYF.

J is TRBJ2-5 and V is TRBV20-1, with 8 bases identical to TRBD2. The germline gives CDR1 DFQATT, CDR2 SNEGSKA (reference sequence). V lost 1 base, J lost 9 bases, and 7 bases stayed unmatched. The CDR3 is 13 amino acids. CDR3 loop: CSARAPGGGPQYF. CDR3 nucleotides: TGCAGTGCTAGAGCCCCTGGCGGGGGGCCCCAGTACTTC.

At least ten counts were recorded for this clonotype. This rearrangement joins TRBV20-1 to TRBJ2-5; 7 bases match TRBD2. J gave up 5 bases and V 6 bases, and 12 bases lay outside the gene matches. The CDR3 has 14 amino acids. The germline gives CDR1 DFQATT, CDR2 SNEGSKA (reference sequence). The CDR3 DNA follows: TGCAGTGCCCCAAGTGGCGGGAGCGGGGAGACCCAGTACTTC. It encodes CSAPSGGSGETQYF.

This clonotype was recorded at least ten times. This chain joins TRBV5-8 and TRBJ2-7; 9 bases line up with TRBD1. V lost 4 bases, J lost 2 bases, and 7 bases stayed unmatched. CDR3 length: 15 amino acids. CDR1 and CDR2 from the germline V gene are SGHTS and YDEGEE. Here the CDR3 DNA reads TGTGCCAGCAGCCAAGGGACAGGGATTGCCTACGAGCAGTACTTC. Protein product: CASSQGTGIAYEQYF.

This clonotype has ten or more counts. The J gene is TRBJ2-2, the V gene TRBV7-9; 7 bases are a match to TRBD1. CDR1 is SEHNR and CDR2 is FQNEAQ in the germline V gene (reference sequence). This CDR3 is 14 amino acids long. After removal of 6 bases from V and 7 bases from J, the junction contained 8 bases not matched to a gene. DNA of the CDR3: TGTGCCAGCAGAACGACAGGGCGCAACGGGGAGCTGTTTTTT. Translating gives CASRTTGRNGELFF.

At least ten counts were recorded for this clonotype. The V call is TRBV28, the J call TRBJ2-5; D is unclear. Germline V gene data show CDR1 as MDHEN and CDR2 as SYDVKM. V was pared by 6 bases and J by 1 base, with 12 bases between. CDR3 size: 14 residues. Written as DNA, the CDR3 is TGTGCCAGCAGCCTTAGTATCGCCCAAGAGACCCAGTACTTC. The encoded protein is CASSLSIAQETQYF.

The chain joins TRBV20-1 to TRBJ1-2; 10 bases line up with TRBD1. The CDR3 has 12 residues. Trimming cost V 6 bases and J 8 bases; bases outside gene matches: 6. Per germline, CDR1 DFQATT and CDR2 SNEGSKA (reference sequence). This CDR3 is CSARQGADGYTF. The CDR3 DNA reads TGCAGTGCCCGACAGGGGGCTGACGGCTACACCTTC.

This clonotype was recorded at least ten times. V gene TRBV13 combines with J gene TRBJ2-1, with 16 bases fitting TRBD2. Losses at the gene ends were 5 bases for V and 9 bases for J; bases not matched to a gene: 19. Germline assignment: CDR1 PRHDT and CDR2 FYEKMQ (reference sequence). This CDR3 region has 20 residues. Here the CDR3 reads CASSLPTGTSGRARGLEQFF. CDR3 bases: TGTGCCAGCAGCCTCCCCACCGGGACTAGCGGGAGGGCCCGGGGTCTTGAGCAGTTCTTC.

V gene TRBV6-5 combines with J gene TRBJ1-1; D is perhaps TRBD1 (5 bases). Germline CDR1 is MNHEY and CDR2 is SVGAGI. V gave up 3 bases and J gave up 10 bases, with 15 bases separating them. The CDR3 contains 13 residues. The CDR3 DNA sequence: TGTGCCAGCAGTTATGGGGCTGACTCCAGAGCTTTCTTT. As protein: CASSYGADSRAFF.

The chain uses TRBV29-1 and TRBJ1-2, with 9 bases fitting TRBD1. The ends lost 8 bases at V and 8 bases at J; junction bases unmatched: 6. This CDR3 comprises 11 residues. Germline CDR1 is SQVTM and CDR2 is ANQGSEA. The CDR3 bases are TGCAGCTTACCGGACAGGGGAGGCTACACCTTC. This gives the protein CSLPDRGGYTF.

There are many counts of this clonotype. V usage is TRBV5-1 and J usage is TRBJ1-4; the D gene is possibly TRBD1 (6 bases). This CDR3 contains 14 residues. V dropped 3 bases and J dropped 3 bases, with 9 bases sitting between them. The germline gives CDR1 SGHRS, CDR2 YFSETQ. The CDR3 region has the DNA TGCGCCAGCAGCTCAGGGGACGCTAATGAAAAACTGTTTTTT. It specifies CASSSGDANEKLFF. Together with reference TRBV5-1 and TRBJ1-4, the CDR3 gives the full variable domain: KAGVTQTPRYLIKTRGQQVTLSCSPISGHRSVSWYQQTPGQGLQFLFEYFSETQRNKGNFPGRFSGRQFSNSRSEMNVSTLELGDSALYLCASSSGDANEKLFFGSGTQLSVL.

V usage is TRBV20-1 and J usage is TRBJ2-2, with no clear D. This CDR3 has 15 residues. Between the trimmed V and J ends, which lost 0 bases and 4 bases, there was a span of 12 bases. Germline values: CDR1 DFQATT, CDR2 SNEGSKA (reference sequence). CDR3: CSARDGKLVTGELFF. The CDR3, as DNA: TGCAGTGCTAGAGATGGGAAACTCGTCACCGGGGAGCTGTTTTTT.

The chain couples TRBV15 to TRBJ1-2; D perhaps matches TRBD1 (6 bases). With 1 base removed from V and 8 bases from J, the gap between germline ends came to 11 bases. The germline CDR1 and CDR2 sequences are LNHNV and YYDKDF (reference sequence). This CDR3 comprises 13 residues. For the CDR3, the DNA is TGTGCCACCAGCAGAGCAGGGGACGGCGGCTACACCTTC. Its protein product is CATSRAGDGGYTF.

The genes are TRBV24-1 and TRBJ2-1, with 13 nucleotides matching TRBD2. Unmatched junction bases numbered 9, after V lost 7 bases and J lost 10 bases. Per the germline V gene, CDR1 is KGHDR and CDR2 is SFDVKD. The CDR3 is 15 residues long. This chain's CDR3 is CATRGRTSGRNEQFF. The CDR3 nucleotides are TGTGCCACCAGGGGTAGGACTAGCGGGAGAAACGAGCAGTTCTTC.

CDR3 sequence: CATSREGGRYWNEQFF. CDR3 coding DNA: TGTGCCACCAGCAGAGAAGGCGGGAGATACTGGAATGAGCAGTTCTTC. The chain couples TRBV15 to TRBJ2-1; TRBD2 matches at 7 bases. The CDR3 contains 16 residues. V gave up 0 bases and J gave up 7 bases; unmatched junction bases: 9. The germline CDR1 and CDR2 sequences are LNHNV and YYDKDF (reference sequence).

This clonotype was seen many times. The chain joins TRBV4-1 to TRBJ2-3; maybe TRBD2 (7 bases). Trimming pared 1 base from V and 9 bases from J, leaving 17 bases between. The CDR3 has 15 residues. Looked up from germline, CDR1 is MGHRA and CDR2 is YSYEKL. The CDR3 protein is CASSQAGGGQGTQYF. CDR3 nucleotide sequence: TGCGCCAGCAGCCAAGCGGGGGGCGGGCAGGGGACGCAGTATTTT.

The V and J genes are TRBV10-3 and TRBJ2-5; TRBD1 matches at 8 bases. J was trimmed by 3 bases and V by 5 bases; bases with no gene match: 5. Germline V gives CDR1 ENHRY, CDR2 SYGVKD. This CDR3 region has 14 residues. The DNA of the CDR3 is TGTGCCATCAGTTCAGGGGGCGCAGAAGAGACCCAGTACTTC. Its protein product is CAISSGGAEETQYF.

This clonotype has a single count. As the CDR3 is not closed by the conserved phenylalanine or tryptophan, this likely results from a read error. This chain joins TRBV9 and TRBJ1-1; 11 bases fit TRBD1. The CDR3 runs 14 residues. The J segment lost 5 bases and the V segment lost 3 bases, leaving 3 bases of the junction unmatched. Per germline, CDR1 SGDLS and CDR2 YYNGEE. The CDR3 DNA reads as TGTGCCAGCAGCGCCCGGGACAGGGGGACTGAAGCTTTCTCT. It yields the protein CASSARDRGTEAFS.

In this sample, this clonotype turned up a few times. The chain is built from TRBV18 and TRBJ2-7; the match to TRBD2 covers 12 bases. This CDR3 has 15 residues. Germline V gene data show CDR1 as KGHSH and CDR2 as LQKENI. V shed 3 bases, J shed 4 bases, and the junction held 4 bases outside the gene matches. CDR3 sequence: CASSPASGGVYEQYF. In DNA, the CDR3 is TGTGCCAGCTCACCCGCTAGCGGGGGGGTTTACGAGCAGTACTTC.

CDR3 sequence (DNA): TGCAGTGCTAGAGATCTTAGGTCGTCAGGGGGCTACGGCTACACCTTC. Its translation: CSARDLRSSGGYGYTF. The V gene is TRBV20-1, the J gene TRBJ1-2; 8 bases map to TRBD1. The germline V gene has CDR1 DFQATT and CDR2 SNEGSKA (reference sequence). Trimming cost V 0 bases and J 8 bases; bases outside gene matches: 14. The CDR3 spans 16 residues.

This clonotype was recorded at least ten times. The V gene is TRBV19, the J gene TRBJ1-5; D gene uncertain. V was shortened by 7 bases and J by 2 bases, with 21 bases between the two germline ends. The CDR3 is 17 amino acids. The germline gives CDR1 LNHDA, CDR2 SQIVND (reference sequence). CDR3 sequence reads: CASNKRDIGLGNQPQHF. The CDR3 nucleotides read TGTGCCAGTAATAAGCGAGACATAGGGCTGGGCAATCAGCCCCAGCATTTT.

This clonotype came up many times. This chain links TRBV5-4 with TRBJ2-7, with 9 bases matching TRBD1. CDR1 and CDR2 (germline): SGHNT, YYREEE (reference sequence). This CDR3 comprises 14 residues. The V gene end was trimmed by 5 bases and the J gene end by 0 bases; junction bases not matched to a gene: 3. CDR3 nucleotides: TGTGCCAGCAGTCGGACAGGGGACTCCTACGAGCAGTACTTC. Translation gives CASSRTGDSYEQYF.

This clonotype has ten or more counts. The chain has TRBV11-2 and TRBJ1-1, with D tentatively TRBD1 (5 bases). Germline loops: CDR1 SGHAT, CDR2 FQNNGV. The CDR3 loop spans 14 amino acids. V dropped 2 bases and J dropped 5 bases, with 12 bases sitting between them. The CDR3: CASSLRFGGTEAFF. The CDR3 nucleotides are TGTGCCAGCAGCTTACGTTTTGGGGGGACTGAAGCTTTCTTT.

The chain joins TRBV11-2 to TRBJ2-5, with 7 positions matching TRBD1. V lost 3 bases to trimming and J lost 9 bases; unmatched junction nucleotides: 7. This CDR3 is built from 13 residues. Per the germline V gene, CDR1 is SGHAT and CDR2 is FQNNGV. In DNA form, the CDR3 reads TGTGCCAGCAGCTTGACAGGGTATCAGCCCCAGTACTTC. Its protein product is CASSLTGYQPQYF.

In its sample, this clonotype is medium-sized. The chain has TRBV20-1 and TRBJ2-7; 7 nucleotides line up with TRBD1. The CDR3 totals 13 residues. Germline V lookup: CDR1 DFQATT, CDR2 SNEGSKA (reference sequence). V shed 4 bases, J shed 2 bases, and the junction held 5 bases outside the gene matches. Written as DNA, the CDR3 is TGCAGTGCTAAGAGACAGGGTCCCTACGAGCAGTACTTC. Encoded protein: CSAKRQGPYEQYF.

V is TRBV20-1 and J is TRBJ2-1, with 10 bases lining up with TRBD1. Trimming at V came to 4 bases and at J to 4 bases, leaving 10 bases not matched to a gene. The CDR3 has 16 amino acids. In germline, CDR1 is DFQATT, CDR2 SNEGSKA (reference sequence). DNA of the CDR3: TGCAGTGCTATATCTCGGAGGACAGGGGGTTACAATGAGCAGTTCTTC. Translation: CSAISRRTGGYNEQFF.